Below, 32 T cell receptor beta chains from the same sample are listed, as sequenced in a study of T cell changes during pregnancy in multiple sclerosis. Sequencing used immunoSEQ multiplex PCR; TCRdb keeps in-frame clones, though not all of them. The table shows around 66,000 clones, with 75% to 95% occurring only once. The source material was peripheral blood, sampled in the third trimester of pregnancy. Receptors were obtained from a female donor in good health, enrolled as a control in a pregnancy study.

Here the CDR3 reads CASSFMGGKNTEAFF. The CDR3 DNA sequence: TGTGCCAGCAGCTTTATGGGGGGTAAGAACACTGAAGCTTTCTTT. The chain couples TRBV7-2 to TRBJ1-1; maybe TRBD1 (5 bases). Trimming removed 3 bases from V and 1 base from J, with 12 bases in between. The germline V gene encodes CDR1 SGHTA and CDR2 FQGNSA. The CDR3 has 15 residues.

The V and J genes are TRBV27 and TRBJ1-2; 8 bases align to TRBD1. The CDR3 is made up of 15 amino acids. The V segment lost 6 bases and the J segment 2 bases; nucleotides outside the gene matches: 8. Germline V CDR1 and CDR2: MNHEY, SMNVEV (reference sequence). DNA for the CDR3: TGTGCCAGCAGCCTATCGACAGGGGCAAACTATGGCTACACCTTC. Its translation is CASSLSTGANYGYTF.

The genes are TRBV2 and TRBJ2-1; 12 nucleotides agree with TRBD2. The CDR3 has 20 amino acids. Germline-derived CDR1 and CDR2 are SNHLY and FYNNEI. Germline trimming cut 2 bases from V and 5 bases from J; bases unmatched to any gene: 16. The CDR3 DNA reads as TGTGCCAGCAGTGAACTAGCGGGAGGGGTACTCCAAAGGGCCGACAATGAGCAGTTCTTC. Amino acids: CASSELAGGVLQRADNEQFF.

V gene TRBV6-5 combines with J gene TRBJ1-5; a weak D match, TRBD1 (5 bases). V lost 4 bases to trimming and J lost 6 bases, with 16 bases between them. This CDR3 comprises 15 residues. Germline V gene lookup returns CDR1 MNHEY and CDR2 SVGAGI. CDR3 residues: CASSSQTDRIQPQHF. The CDR3 bases are TGTGCCAGCAGTTCACAGACAGACCGGATTCAGCCCCAGCATTTT.

This chain uses TRBV7-6 with TRBJ2-1; TRBD2 might be the D (6 bases). The V end lost 0 bases, the J end lost 7 bases, and 10 bases lay between the germline ends. The CDR3 is 14 amino acids. Germline values: CDR1 SGHVS, CDR2 FNYEAQ. CDR3 amino acids: CASSLAGLLNEQFF. The CDR3 DNA reads TGTGCCAGCAGCTTAGCTGGACTACTTAATGAGCAGTTCTTC.

This clone has only one observation. This rearrangement joins TRBV27 to TRBJ2-3, with D unresolved. The CDR3 is made up of 13 amino acids. Germline lookup yields CDR1 MNHEY and CDR2 SMNVEV (reference sequence). V lost 3 bases and J lost 1, with 5 bases in between. The CDR3 region is CASSFLGTDTQYF. Written as DNA, the CDR3 is TGTGCCAGCAGTTTCCTAGGCACAGATACGCAGTATTTT.

The chain has TRBV10-1 and TRBJ2-7; TRBD2 agrees at 12 bases. The ends lost 2 bases at V and 7 bases at J; junction bases unmatched: 0. Germline V gives CDR1 WNHNN, CDR2 SYGVQD (reference sequence). The CDR3 covers 13 residues. The CDR3 nucleotides read TGCGCCAGCAGTGAGACTAGCGGGAGGGAGCAGTACTTC. This gives the protein CASSETSGREQYF.

A single count supports this clone. The CDR3 DNA follows: TGTGCCAGCAGCGAAATAGGGGATGTTCGGGTTGGGAACACTGAAGCTTTCTTT. Its translation: CASSEIGDVRVGNTEAFF. The chain recombines TRBV7-8 with TRBJ1-1, with D possibly matching TRBD1 (5 bases). CDR3 size: 18 residues. Germline V gives CDR1 SGHVS, CDR2 FQNEAQ. V was cut by 5 bases and J by 1 base, with 23 bases left in between.

The CDR3 is CASSSGNQPQHF. DNA of the CDR3: TGTGCCAGCAGTTCGGGGAATCAGCCCCAGCATTTT. The chain employs TRBV6-6 and TRBJ1-5; D gene uncertain. V was clipped by 4 bases and J by 4 bases, with 5 bases between them. The CDR3 has 12 residues. Per the germline V gene, CDR1 is MNHNY and CDR2 is SVGAGI (reference sequence).

The rearrangement uses TRBV27 and TRBJ1-2, with 9 bases that match TRBD1. From germline, CDR1 is MNHEY and CDR2 SMNVEV (reference sequence). Trimming took 4 bases from V and 3 from J; bases not matched to a gene: 6. CDR3 length equals 15 residues. The DNA of the CDR3 is TGTGCCAGCAGTTCGCACCGGGACAGGGACTATGGCTACACCTTC. Translated, it gives CASSSHRDRDYGYTF.

The chain carries TRBV6-1 and TRBJ2-7; D gene uncertain. This CDR3 is built from 12 residues. Trimming removed 8 bases at V and 2 bases at J, with 10 bases between. CDR1 is MNHNS and CDR2 is SASEGT in the germline V gene. The CDR3 region is CASRAETYEQYF. The CDR3 DNA is TGTGCCAGCCGCGCGGAAACCTACGAGCAGTACTTC.

The chain is built from TRBV9 and TRBJ1-6; 8 bases fit TRBD1. V shed 3 bases and J 7 bases; nucleotides not matched to a gene: 6. Germline V gene sequence: CDR1 SGDLS, CDR2 YYNGEE. The CDR3 runs to 15 residues. CDR3: CASSDWGQENSPLHF. The CDR3 DNA follows: TGTGCCAGCAGCGACTGGGGACAGGAAAATTCACCCCTCCACTTT.

The chain uses TRBV5-8 and TRBJ2-1; TRBD2 is a possible D gene (5 bases). CDR1 SGHTS and CDR2 YDEGEE come from the germline V gene. The CDR3 runs 15 residues. V was trimmed by 4 bases and J by 9 bases, leaving 20 bases between them. The CDR3 nucleotides read TGTGCCAGCAGCCCCGGACGGACTCCCCCCGGTGAGCAGTTCTTC. The encoded protein is CASSPGRTPPGEQFF.

The J gene is TRBJ2-3, the V gene TRBV5-4, with 8 bases that match TRBD2. Germline V CDR1 and CDR2: SGHNT, YYREEE (reference sequence). J was trimmed by 6 bases and V by 5 bases; bases with no gene match: 20. This CDR3 is 18 amino acids long. This CDR3 is CASSLPRGPGLDLDTQYF. In nucleotides, the CDR3 is TGTGCCAGCAGTTTGCCGAGGGGCCCGGGACTAGATTTGGATACGCAGTATTTT. The complete variable domain, with remaining parts taken from reference TRBV5-4 and TRBJ2-3, reads ETGVTQSPTHLIKTRGQQVTLRCSSQSGHNTVSWYQQALGQGPQFIFQYYREEENGRGNFPPRFSGLQFPNYSSELNVNALELDDSALYLCASSLPRGPGLDLDTQYFGPGTRLTVL.

The chain has TRBV19 and TRBJ1-1; 7 nucleotides align to TRBD1. The CDR3 extends over 14 amino acids. The germline V gene has CDR1 LNHDA and CDR2 SQIVND (reference sequence). Losses at the gene ends were 7 bases for V and 5 bases for J; bases not matched to a gene: 10. In nucleotides, the CDR3 is TGTGCCAGTATCCTACAGGGGTCGGGGACTGAAGCTTTCTTT. It yields the protein CASILQGSGTEAFF.

The rearrangement uses TRBV2 and TRBJ2-7; 7 bases are a match to TRBD1. Germline trimming cut 10 bases from V and 4 bases from J; bases unmatched to any gene: 7. Per the germline V gene, CDR1 is SNHLY and CDR2 is FYNNEI. This CDR3 contains 12 residues. The CDR3 DNA follows: TGTGCCACCTACGACAGGGATTACGAGCAGTACTTC. Translated: CATYDRDYEQYF.

The DNA for the CDR3 is TGTGCCAGCAGTTATGGGGCGGGAGGGCCGACAGATACGCAGTATTTT. Amino acids: CASSYGAGGPTDTQYF. V and J are TRBV6-5 and TRBJ2-3; 9 bases align to TRBD2. The V gene end was trimmed by 3 bases and the J gene end by 3 bases; junction bases not matched to a gene: 7. The CDR3 extends over 16 amino acids. CDR1 and CDR2 (germline): MNHEY, SVGAGI.

The rearrangement links TRBV5-1 to TRBJ2-3; TRBD2 is a possible D gene (5 bases). Trimming pared 3 bases from V and 6 bases from J, leaving 20 bases between. The V gene's germline CDR1 is SGHRS and CDR2 YFSETQ. The CDR3 covers 16 residues. The CDR3 bases are TGCGCCAGCAGCTGGCGCCAGCGGCCCTCCGGGGATACGCAGTATTTT. It specifies CASSWRQRPSGDTQYF.

The chain uses TRBV27 and TRBJ2-1; 8 positions agree with TRBD1. In germline, CDR1 is MNHEY, CDR2 SMNVEV (reference sequence). Germline trimming cut 5 bases from V and 0 bases from J; bases unmatched to any gene: 6. The CDR3 contains 16 residues. Here the CDR3 reads CASSPRQGHSYNEQFF. Here the CDR3 DNA reads TGTGCCAGCAGTCCACGACAGGGGCACTCCTACAATGAGCAGTTCTTC.

The chain recombines TRBV9 with TRBJ2-1, with 12 bases aligning to TRBD2. The CDR3 is 18 residues long. The junction had 12 bases not matched to a gene; V was cut back by 0 bases and J by 8 bases. Germline V CDR1 and CDR2: SGDLS, YYNGEE. This CDR3 reads CASSVEYPSGRAGDEQFF. CDR3 sequence (DNA): TGTGCCAGCAGCGTAGAATATCCTAGCGGGAGGGCCGGGGATGAGCAGTTCTTC.

Here the CDR3 DNA reads TGTGCCATCAGTGGTTCTAAAGAGACCCAGTACTTC. It codes for CAISGSKETQYF. The gene calls are TRBV10-3 and TRBJ2-5; the D is unclear. The length of the CDR3 is 12 residues. V lost 4 bases to trimming and J lost 3 bases, with 6 bases between them. The germline CDR1 and CDR2 sequences are ENHRY and SYGVKD.

The chain joins TRBV4-1 to TRBJ1-2; D gene uncertain. CDR1 is MGHRA, CDR2 YSYEKL, per germline. The germline V and J ends were trimmed by 1 base and 4 bases, with 28 bases remaining between them. The length of the CDR3 is 20 residues. CDR3 sequence: CASSQGGLQEAIFGRYGYTF. The CDR3 DNA follows: TGCGCCAGCAGCCAAGGGGGTCTTCAGGAGGCTATTTTTGGTCGCTATGGCTACACCTTC.

The V and J genes are TRBV5-1 and TRBJ2-2, with 10 bases matching TRBD2. With 0 bases clipped from V and 6 bases from J, the junction kept 2 bases outside the gene matches. Germline CDR1 SGHRS, CDR2 YFSETQ. The CDR3 has 15 residues. The CDR3 bases are TGCGCCAGCAGCTTGGAGCGGGGGGGCGCCGGGGAGCTGTTTTTT. Translating gives CASSLERGGAGELFF.

The chain has TRBV28 and TRBJ1-5; the match to TRBD1 covers 8 bases. The CDR3 sequence is 17 residues long. Germline V gene lookup returns CDR1 MDHEN and CDR2 SYDVKM. Losses at the gene ends were 2 bases for V and 4 bases for J; bases not matched to a gene: 10. The CDR3: CASSLPNRGASNQPQHF. The DNA for the CDR3 is TGTGCCAGCAGTTTACCCAACAGGGGGGCGTCAAATCAGCCCCAGCATTTT.

V usage is TRBV5-1 and J usage is TRBJ2-5; 7 bases agree with TRBD2. The CDR3 has 16 residues. The trim removed 1 base at V and 1 base at J, leaving 7 bases unmatched. Germline V gives CDR1 SGHRS, CDR2 YFSETQ. The CDR3 here is CASSLSVRGVQETQYF. In nucleotides, the CDR3 is TGCGCCAGCAGCTTGTCGGTCCGGGGGGTCCAAGAGACCCAGTACTTC.

The chain couples TRBV6-6 to TRBJ2-1; no reliable D call. The CDR3 is 12 amino acids. The V gene's germline CDR1 is MNHNY and CDR2 SVGAGI (reference sequence). V shed 2 bases and J shed 7 bases, with 6 bases lying between them. DNA for the CDR3: TGTGCCAGCAGTTACAGCTTTAATGAGCAGTTCTTC. Translation gives CASSYSFNEQFF.

The CDR3 protein is CASSVGAGAKNIQYF. The DNA for the CDR3 is TGTGCCAGCAGCGTAGGAGCTGGAGCCAAAAACATTCAGTACTTC. V and J are TRBV9 and TRBJ2-4; the D is unclear. The CDR3 runs 15 residues. Deletions cut 0 bases from V and 0 bases from J, with 7 bases between. Looked up from germline, CDR1 is SGDLS and CDR2 is YYNGEE.

This rearrangement joins TRBV28 to TRBJ1-4; TRBD1 might be the D (5 bases). The V gene lost 7 bases and the J gene lost 0 bases, with 9 bases spanning the gap. In germline, CDR1 is MDHEN, CDR2 SYDVKM. The CDR3 sequence is 14 residues long. This CDR3 reads CASTWTSTNEKLFF. The CDR3 DNA follows: TGTGCCAGCACTTGGACATCAACTAATGAAAAACTGTTTTTT.

This clone has just a few counts. The chain carries TRBV4-2 and TRBJ2-2, with 13 bases identical to TRBD2. V shed 3 bases, J shed 7 bases, and the junction held 8 bases outside the gene matches. Germline V gene data show CDR1 as LGHNA and CDR2 as YNFKEQ. The CDR3 runs 17 residues. The CDR3 is CASSHLGLAGEVGELFF. The CDR3 region has the DNA TGTGCCAGCAGCCACCTCGGACTAGCGGGGGAAGTCGGGGAGCTGTTTTTT.

As concerns this clone: A read error may produce the germline difference seen at one junction end. The V gene is TRBV7-7, the J gene TRBJ1-2; the match to TRBD1 covers 7 bases. The CDR3 is made up of 13 amino acids. Germline V CDR1 and CDR2: SSHAT, FNYEAQ (reference sequence). The CDR3: CASSFTGAYGYTF. The CDR3 DNA follows: TGTGCTAGCAGCTTTACAGGGGCTTATGGCTACACCTTC.

The rearrangement links TRBV27 to TRBJ1-1; D is undetermined. CDR1 and CDR2 (germline): MNHEY, SMNVEV (reference sequence). The length of the CDR3 is 15 residues. V was clipped by 2 bases and J by 8 bases, with 18 bases between them. CDR3: CASSLEPIAKYEAFF. In DNA form, the CDR3 reads TGTGCCAGCAGTTTAGAGCCCATCGCAAAATACGAAGCTTTCTTT.

The rearrangement uses TRBV5-8 and TRBJ2-3, with TRBD1 matching 8 bases. V trimming: 2 bases; J trimming: 4 bases; junction bases outside the gene matches: 6. Germline CDR1 SGHTS, CDR2 YDEGEE. This CDR3 is 15 amino acids long. In DNA, the CDR3 is TGTGCCAGCAGCTTTGACAGGGGATTTGCAGATACGCAGTATTTT. Protein product: CASSFDRGFADTQYF.